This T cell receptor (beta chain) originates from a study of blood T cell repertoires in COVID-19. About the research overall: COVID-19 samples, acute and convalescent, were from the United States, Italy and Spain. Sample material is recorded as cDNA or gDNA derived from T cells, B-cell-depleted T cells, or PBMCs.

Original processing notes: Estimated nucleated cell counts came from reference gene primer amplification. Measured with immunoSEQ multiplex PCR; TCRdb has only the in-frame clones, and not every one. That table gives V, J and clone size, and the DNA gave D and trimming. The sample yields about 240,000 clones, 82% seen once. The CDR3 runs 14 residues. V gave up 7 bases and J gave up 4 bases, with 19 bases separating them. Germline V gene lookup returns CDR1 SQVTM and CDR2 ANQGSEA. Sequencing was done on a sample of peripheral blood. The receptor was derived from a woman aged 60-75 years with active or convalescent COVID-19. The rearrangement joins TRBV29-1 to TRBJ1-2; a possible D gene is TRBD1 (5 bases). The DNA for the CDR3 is TGCAGCGCTTACCCCTCACAGCAGGGCTATGGCTACACCTTC. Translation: CSAYPSQQGYGYTF.